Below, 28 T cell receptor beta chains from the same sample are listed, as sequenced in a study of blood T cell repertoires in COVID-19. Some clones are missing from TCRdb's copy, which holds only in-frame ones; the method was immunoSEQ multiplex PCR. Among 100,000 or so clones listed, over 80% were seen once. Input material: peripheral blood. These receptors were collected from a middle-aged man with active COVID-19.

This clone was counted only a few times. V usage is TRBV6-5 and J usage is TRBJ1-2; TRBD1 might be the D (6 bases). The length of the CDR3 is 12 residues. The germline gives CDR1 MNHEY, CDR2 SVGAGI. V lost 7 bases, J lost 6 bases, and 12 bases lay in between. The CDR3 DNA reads TGTGCCAGCACAGGGGAGAGGAATGGCTACACCTTC. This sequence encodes CASTGERNGYTF.

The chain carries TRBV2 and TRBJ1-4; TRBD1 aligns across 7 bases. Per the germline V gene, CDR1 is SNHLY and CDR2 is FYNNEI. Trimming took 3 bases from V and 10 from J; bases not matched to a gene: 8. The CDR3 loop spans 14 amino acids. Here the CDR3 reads CASSDQGVNTKLFF. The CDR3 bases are TGTGCCAGCAGTGATCAGGGGGTTAATACAAAACTGTTTTTT.

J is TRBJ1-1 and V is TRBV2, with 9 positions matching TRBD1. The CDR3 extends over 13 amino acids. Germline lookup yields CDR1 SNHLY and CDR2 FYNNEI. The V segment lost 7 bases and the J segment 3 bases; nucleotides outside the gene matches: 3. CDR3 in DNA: TGTGCCAGCACCGACAGGGGGTACACTGAAGCTTTCTTT. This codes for CASTDRGYTEAFF.

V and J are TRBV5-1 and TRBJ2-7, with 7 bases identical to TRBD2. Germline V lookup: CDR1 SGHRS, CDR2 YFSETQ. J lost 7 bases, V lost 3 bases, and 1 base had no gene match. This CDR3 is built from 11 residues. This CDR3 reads CASSSAGEQYF. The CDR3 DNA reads TGCGCCAGCAGCTCAGCGGGAGAGCAGTACTTC.

CDR3 in DNA: TGTGCCAGCAGTTACTCGAGGGCAAACACTGAAGCTTTCTTT. Protein sequence: CASSYSRANTEAFF. The gene calls are TRBV6-5 and TRBJ1-1; D not certain. Trimming removed 0 bases from V and 2 bases from J, with 7 bases in between. This CDR3 spans 14 amino acids. The germline V gene has CDR1 MNHEY and CDR2 SVGAGI.

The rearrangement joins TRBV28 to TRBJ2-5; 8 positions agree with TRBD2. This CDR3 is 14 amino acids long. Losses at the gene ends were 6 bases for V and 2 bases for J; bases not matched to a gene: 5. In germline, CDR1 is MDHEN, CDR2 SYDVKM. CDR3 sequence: CASSPAGGQETQYF. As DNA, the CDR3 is TGTGCCAGCAGCCCCGCGGGAGGACAAGAGACCCAGTACTTC.

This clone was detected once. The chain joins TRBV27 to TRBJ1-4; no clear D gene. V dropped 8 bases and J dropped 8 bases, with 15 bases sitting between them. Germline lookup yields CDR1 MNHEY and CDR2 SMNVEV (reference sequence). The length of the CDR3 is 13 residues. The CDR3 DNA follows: TGTGCCAGCTCGAACACCTTCAGGGAAAAACTGTTTTTT. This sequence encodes CASSNTFREKLFF.

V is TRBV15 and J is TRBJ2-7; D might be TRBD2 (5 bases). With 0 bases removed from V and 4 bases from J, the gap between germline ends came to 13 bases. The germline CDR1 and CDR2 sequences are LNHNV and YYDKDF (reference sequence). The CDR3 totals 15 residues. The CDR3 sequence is CATSRDYEGGYEQYF. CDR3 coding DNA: TGTGCCACCAGCAGAGATTACGAGGGTGGGTACGAGCAGTACTTC. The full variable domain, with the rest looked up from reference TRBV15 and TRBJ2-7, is DAMVIQNPRYQVTQFGKPVTLSCSQTLNHNVMYWYQQKSSQAPKLLFHYYDKDFNNEADTPDNFQSRRPNTSFCFLDIRSPGLGDTAMYLCATSRDYEGGYEQYFGPGTRLTVT.

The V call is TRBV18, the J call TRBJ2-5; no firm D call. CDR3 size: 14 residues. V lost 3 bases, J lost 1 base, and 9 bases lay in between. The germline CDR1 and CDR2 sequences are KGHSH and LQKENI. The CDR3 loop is CASSPRGSQETQYF. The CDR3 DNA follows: TGTGCCAGCTCACCTCGCGGCAGCCAAGAGACCCAGTACTTC.

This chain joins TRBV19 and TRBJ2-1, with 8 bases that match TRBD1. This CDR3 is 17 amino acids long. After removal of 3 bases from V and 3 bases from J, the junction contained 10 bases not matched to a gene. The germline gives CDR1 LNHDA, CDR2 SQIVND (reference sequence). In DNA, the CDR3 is TGTGCCAGTAGTATCCAGGGCCGACAGGGGAACTACAATGAGCAGTTCTTC. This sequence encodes CASSIQGRQGNYNEQFF.

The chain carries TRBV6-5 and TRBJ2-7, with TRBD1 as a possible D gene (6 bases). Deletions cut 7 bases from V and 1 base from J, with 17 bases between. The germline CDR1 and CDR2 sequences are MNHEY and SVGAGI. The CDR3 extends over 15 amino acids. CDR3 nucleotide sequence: TGTGCCAGCACCAATACTCGACAGGCATCCTACGAGCAGTACTTC. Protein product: CASTNTRQASYEQYF.

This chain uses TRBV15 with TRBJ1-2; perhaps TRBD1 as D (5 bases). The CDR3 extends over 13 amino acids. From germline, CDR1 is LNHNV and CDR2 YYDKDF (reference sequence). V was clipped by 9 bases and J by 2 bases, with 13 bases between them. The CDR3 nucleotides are TGTGCCACGCGGGACGGAATAAACTATGGCTACACCTTC. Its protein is CATRDGINYGYTF.

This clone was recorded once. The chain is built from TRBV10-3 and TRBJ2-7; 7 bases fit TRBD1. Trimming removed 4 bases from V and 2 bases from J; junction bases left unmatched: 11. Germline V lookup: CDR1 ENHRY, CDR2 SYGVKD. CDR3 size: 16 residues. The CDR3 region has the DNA TGTGCCATCAGTGGCCCAGGGGACAGAGAGACCTACGAGCAGTACTTC. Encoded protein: CAISGPGDRETYEQYF.

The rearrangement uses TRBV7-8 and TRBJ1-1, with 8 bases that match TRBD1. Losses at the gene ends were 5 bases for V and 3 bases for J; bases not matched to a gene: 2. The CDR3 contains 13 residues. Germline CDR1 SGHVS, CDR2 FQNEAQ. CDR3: CASSVDRDTEAFF. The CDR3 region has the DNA TGTGCCAGCAGCGTGGACAGGGACACTGAAGCTTTCTTT.

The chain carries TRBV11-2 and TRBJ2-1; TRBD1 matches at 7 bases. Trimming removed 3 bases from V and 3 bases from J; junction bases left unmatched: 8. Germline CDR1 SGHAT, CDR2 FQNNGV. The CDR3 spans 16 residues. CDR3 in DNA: TGTGCCAGCAGCTTTAGGCAGGGGGTGGACTACAATGAGCAGTTCTTC. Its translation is CASSFRQGVDYNEQFF.

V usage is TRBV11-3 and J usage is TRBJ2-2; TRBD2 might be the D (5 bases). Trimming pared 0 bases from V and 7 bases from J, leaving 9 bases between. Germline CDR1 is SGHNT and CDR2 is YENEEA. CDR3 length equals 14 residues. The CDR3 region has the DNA TGTGCCAGCAGCTTAGATGGTGGAGGCGGGGAGCTGTTTTTT. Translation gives CASSLDGGGGELFF. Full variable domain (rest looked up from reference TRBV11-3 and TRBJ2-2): EAGVVQSPRYKIIEKKQPVAFWCNPISGHNTLYWYLQNLGQGPELLIRYENEEAVDDSQLPKDRFSAERLKGVDSTLKIQPAELGDSAVYLCASSLDGGGGELFFGEGSRLTVL.

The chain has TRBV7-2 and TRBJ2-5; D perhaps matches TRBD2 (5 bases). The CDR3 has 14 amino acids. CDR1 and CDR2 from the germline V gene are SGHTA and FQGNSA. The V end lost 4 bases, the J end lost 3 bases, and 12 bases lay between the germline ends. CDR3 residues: CASSSLTREETQYF. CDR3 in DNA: TGTGCCAGCAGCTCCCTTACTAGGGAAGAGACCCAGTACTTC.

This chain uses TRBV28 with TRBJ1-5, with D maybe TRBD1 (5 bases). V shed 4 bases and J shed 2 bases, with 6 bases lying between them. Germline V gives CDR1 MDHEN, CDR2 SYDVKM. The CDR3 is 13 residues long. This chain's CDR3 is CASSSTGNQPQHF. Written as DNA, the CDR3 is TGTGCCAGCAGTTCGACAGGCAATCAGCCCCAGCATTTT.

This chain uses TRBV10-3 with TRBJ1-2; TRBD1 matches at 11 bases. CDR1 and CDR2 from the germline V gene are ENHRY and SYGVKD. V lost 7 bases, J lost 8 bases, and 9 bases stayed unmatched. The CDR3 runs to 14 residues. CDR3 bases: TGTGCCATCAACGACCGGGACAGGGGGAAAGGCTACACCTTC. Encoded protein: CAINDRDRGKGYTF.

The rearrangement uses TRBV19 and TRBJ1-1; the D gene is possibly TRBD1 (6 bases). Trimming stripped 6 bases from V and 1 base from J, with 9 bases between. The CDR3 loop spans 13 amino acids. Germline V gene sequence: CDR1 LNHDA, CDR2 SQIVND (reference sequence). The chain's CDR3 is CASRGAWNTEAFF. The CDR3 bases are TGTGCCAGTAGGGGGGCCTGGAACACTGAAGCTTTCTTT.

CDR3 amino acids: CASRSTGATEAFF. CDR3 nucleotide sequence: TGTGCCAGCAGGTCTACAGGGGCCACTGAAGCTTTCTTT. This chain uses TRBV6-5 with TRBJ1-1; 7 bases are shared with TRBD1. Germline CDR1 and CDR2: MNHEY and SVGAGI. The CDR3 is 13 amino acids. Unmatched junction bases numbered 5, after V lost 6 bases and J lost 4 bases.

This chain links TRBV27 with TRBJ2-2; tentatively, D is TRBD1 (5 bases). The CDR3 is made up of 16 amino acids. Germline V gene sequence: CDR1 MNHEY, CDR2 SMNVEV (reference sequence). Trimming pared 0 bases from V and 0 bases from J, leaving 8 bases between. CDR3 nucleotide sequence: TGTGCCAGCAGTTTATCTGGACACTCGAACACCGGGGAGCTGTTTTTT. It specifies CASSLSGHSNTGELFF.

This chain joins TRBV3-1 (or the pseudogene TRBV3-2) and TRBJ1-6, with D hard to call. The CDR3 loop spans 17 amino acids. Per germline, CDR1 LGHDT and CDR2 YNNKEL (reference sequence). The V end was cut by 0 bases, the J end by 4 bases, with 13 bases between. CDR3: CASSQDRPRSYNSPLHF. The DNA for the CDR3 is TGTGCCAGCAGCCAAGATCGCCCGCGGTCATATAATTCACCCCTCCACTTT.

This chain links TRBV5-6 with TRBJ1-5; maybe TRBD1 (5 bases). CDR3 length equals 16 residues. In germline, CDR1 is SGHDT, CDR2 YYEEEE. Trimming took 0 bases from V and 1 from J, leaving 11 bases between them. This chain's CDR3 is CASSLGQTHSNQPQHF. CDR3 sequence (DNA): TGTGCCAGCAGCTTGGGACAGACTCACAGCAATCAGCCCCAGCATTTT.

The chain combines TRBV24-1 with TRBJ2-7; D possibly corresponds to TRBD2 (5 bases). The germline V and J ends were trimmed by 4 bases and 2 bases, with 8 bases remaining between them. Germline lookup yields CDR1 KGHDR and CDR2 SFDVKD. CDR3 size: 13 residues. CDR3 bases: TGTGCCACCAGTGACCCCGGGACCTACGAGCAGTACTTC. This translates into CATSDPGTYEQYF.

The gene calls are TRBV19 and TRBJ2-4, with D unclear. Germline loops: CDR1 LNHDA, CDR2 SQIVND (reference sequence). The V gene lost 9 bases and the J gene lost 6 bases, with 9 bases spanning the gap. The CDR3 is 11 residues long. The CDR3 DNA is TGTGCCAGCCACGTCGGAAACATTCAGTACTTC. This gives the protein CASHVGNIQYF. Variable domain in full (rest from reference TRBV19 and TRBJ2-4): DGGITQSPKYLFRKEGQNVTLSCEQNLNHDAMYWYRQDPGQGLRLIYYSQIVNDFQKGDIAEGYSVSREKKESFPLTVTSAQKNPTAFYLCASHVGNIQYFGAGTRLSVL.

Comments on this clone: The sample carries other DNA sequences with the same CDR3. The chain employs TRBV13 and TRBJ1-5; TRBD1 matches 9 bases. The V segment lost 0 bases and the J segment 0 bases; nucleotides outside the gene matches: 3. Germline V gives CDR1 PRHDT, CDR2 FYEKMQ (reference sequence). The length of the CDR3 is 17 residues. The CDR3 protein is CASSLGTGGNSNQPQHF. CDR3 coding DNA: TGTGCCAGCAGCTTAGGGACAGGGGGAAATAGCAATCAGCCCCAGCATTTT.

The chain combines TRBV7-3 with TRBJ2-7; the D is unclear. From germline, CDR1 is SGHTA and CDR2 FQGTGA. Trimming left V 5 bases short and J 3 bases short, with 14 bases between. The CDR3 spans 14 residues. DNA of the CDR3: TGTGCCAGCAGCATCCCCTCCCACTTCTACGAGCAGTACTTC. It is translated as CASSIPSHFYEQYF. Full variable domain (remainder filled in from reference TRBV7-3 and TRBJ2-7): GAGVSQTPSNKVTEKGKYVELRCDPISGHTALYWYRQSLGQGPEFLIYFQGTGAADDSGLPNDRFFAVRPEGSVSTLKIQRTERGDSAVYLCASSIPSHFYEQYFGPGTRLTVT.